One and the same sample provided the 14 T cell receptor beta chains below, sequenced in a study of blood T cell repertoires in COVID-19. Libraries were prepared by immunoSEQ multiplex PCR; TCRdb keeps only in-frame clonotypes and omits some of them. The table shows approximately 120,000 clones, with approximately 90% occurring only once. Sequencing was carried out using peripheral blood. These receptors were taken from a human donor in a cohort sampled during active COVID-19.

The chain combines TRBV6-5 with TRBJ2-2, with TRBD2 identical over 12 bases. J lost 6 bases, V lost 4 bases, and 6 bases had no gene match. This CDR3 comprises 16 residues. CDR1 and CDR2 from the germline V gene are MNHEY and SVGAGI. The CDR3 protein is CASSSHRLAGAGELFF. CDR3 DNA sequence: TGTGCCAGCAGTTCCCACCGACTAGCGGGAGCCGGGGAGCTGTTTTTT.

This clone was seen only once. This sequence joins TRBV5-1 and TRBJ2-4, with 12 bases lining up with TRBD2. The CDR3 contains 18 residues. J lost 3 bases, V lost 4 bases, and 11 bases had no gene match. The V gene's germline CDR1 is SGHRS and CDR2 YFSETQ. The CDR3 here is CASSPPRTSGEVKNIQYF. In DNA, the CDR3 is TGCGCCAGCAGCCCCCCCCGGACTAGCGGGGAAGTCAAAAACATTCAGTACTTC.

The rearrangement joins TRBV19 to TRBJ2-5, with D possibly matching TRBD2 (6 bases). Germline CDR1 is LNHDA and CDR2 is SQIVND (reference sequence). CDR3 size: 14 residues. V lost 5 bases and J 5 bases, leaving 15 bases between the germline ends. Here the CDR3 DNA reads TGTGCCAGTAGTGCAACCGGGACTCCCGAGACCCAGTACTTC. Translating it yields CASSATGTPETQYF.

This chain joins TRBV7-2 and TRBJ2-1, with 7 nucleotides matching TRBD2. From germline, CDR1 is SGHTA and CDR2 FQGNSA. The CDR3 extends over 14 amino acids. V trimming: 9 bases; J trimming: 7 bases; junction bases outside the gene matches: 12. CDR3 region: CASTRPWGGNEQFF. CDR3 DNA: TGTGCCAGTACGAGGCCCTGGGGGGGGAATGAGCAGTTCTTC.

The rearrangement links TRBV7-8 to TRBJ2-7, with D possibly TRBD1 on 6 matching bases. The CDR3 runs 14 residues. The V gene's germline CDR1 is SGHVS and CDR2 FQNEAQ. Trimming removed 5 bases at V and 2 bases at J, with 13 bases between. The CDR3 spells CASSRRTETYEQYF. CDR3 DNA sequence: TGTGCCAGCAGCCGGCGGACAGAGACCTACGAGCAGTACTTC.

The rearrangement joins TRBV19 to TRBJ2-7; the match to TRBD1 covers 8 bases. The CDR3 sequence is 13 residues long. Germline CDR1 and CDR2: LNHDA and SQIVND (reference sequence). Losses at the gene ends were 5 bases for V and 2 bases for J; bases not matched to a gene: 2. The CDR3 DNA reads TGTGCCAGTAGTCGGGACAGGACCTACGAGCAGTACTTC. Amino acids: CASSRDRTYEQYF.

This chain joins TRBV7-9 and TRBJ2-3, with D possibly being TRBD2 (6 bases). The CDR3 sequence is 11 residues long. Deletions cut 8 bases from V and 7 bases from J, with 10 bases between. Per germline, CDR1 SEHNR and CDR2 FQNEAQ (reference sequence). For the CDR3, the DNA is TGTGCCAGCCGGGGGAAGCATACGCAGTATTTT. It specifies CASRGKHTQYF.

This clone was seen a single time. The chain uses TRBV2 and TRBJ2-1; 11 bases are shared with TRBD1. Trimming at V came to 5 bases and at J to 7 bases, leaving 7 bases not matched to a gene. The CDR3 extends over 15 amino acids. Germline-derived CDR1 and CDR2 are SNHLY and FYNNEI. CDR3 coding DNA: TGTGCCAGCAGTACGGACAGGGGGCTTGCAAATGAGCAGTTCTTC. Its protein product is CASSTDRGLANEQFF. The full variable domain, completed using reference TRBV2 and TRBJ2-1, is EPEVTQTPSHQVTQMGQEVILRCVPISNHLYFYWYRQILGQKVEFLVSFYNNEISEKSEIFDDQFSVERPDGSNFTLKIRSTKLEDSAMYFCASSTDRGLANEQFFGPGTRLTVL.

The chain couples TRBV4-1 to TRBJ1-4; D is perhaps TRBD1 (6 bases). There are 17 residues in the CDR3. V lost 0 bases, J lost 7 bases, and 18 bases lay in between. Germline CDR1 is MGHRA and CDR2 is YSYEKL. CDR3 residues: CASSQEGGRGAREKLFF. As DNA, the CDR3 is TGCGCCAGCAGCCAAGAGGGGGGTCGGGGGGCGCGTGAAAAACTGTTTTTT.

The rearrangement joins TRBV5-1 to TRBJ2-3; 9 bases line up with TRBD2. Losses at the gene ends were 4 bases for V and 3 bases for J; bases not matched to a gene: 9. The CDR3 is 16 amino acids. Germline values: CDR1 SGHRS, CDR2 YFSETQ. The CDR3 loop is CASSPGGLAGTDTQYF. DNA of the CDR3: TGCGCCAGCAGCCCCGGGGGGCTAGCGGGGACAGATACGCAGTATTTT.

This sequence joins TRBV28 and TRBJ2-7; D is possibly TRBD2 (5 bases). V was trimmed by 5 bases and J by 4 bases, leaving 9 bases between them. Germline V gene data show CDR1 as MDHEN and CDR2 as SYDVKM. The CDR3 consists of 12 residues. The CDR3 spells CASSGRIYEQYF. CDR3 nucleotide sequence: TGTGCCAGCAGTGGGAGAATTTACGAGCAGTACTTC.

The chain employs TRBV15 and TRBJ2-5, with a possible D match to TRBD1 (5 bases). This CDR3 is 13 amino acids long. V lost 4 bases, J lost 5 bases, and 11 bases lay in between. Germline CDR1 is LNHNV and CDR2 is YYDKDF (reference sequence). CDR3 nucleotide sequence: TGTGCCACCAGCACCGCAGGGCCGGAGACCCAGTACTTC. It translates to CATSTAGPETQYF.

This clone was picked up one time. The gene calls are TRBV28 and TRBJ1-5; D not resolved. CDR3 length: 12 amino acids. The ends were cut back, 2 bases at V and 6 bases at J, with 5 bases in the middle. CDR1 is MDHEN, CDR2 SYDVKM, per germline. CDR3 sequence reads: CASSLDIQPQHF. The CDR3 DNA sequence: TGTGCCAGCAGTTTAGACATTCAGCCCCAGCATTTT.

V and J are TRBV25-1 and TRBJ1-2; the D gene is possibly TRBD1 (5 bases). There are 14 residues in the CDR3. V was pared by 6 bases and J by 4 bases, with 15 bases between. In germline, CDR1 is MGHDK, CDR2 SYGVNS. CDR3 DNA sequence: TGTGCCAGCAGCAAAAGAAACCAGGGCTATGGCTACACCTTC. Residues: CASSKRNQGYGYTF.